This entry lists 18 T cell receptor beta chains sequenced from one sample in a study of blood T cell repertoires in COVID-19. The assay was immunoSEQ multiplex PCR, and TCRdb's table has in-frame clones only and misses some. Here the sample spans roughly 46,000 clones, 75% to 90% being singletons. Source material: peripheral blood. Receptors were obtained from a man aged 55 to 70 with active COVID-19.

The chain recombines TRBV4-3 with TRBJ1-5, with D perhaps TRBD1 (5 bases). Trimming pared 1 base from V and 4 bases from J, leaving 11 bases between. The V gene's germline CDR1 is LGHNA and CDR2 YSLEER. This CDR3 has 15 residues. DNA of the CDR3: TGCGCCAGCAGCCAAGTCACAGGTAGTAATCAGCCCCAGCATTTT. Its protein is CASSQVTGSNQPQHF.

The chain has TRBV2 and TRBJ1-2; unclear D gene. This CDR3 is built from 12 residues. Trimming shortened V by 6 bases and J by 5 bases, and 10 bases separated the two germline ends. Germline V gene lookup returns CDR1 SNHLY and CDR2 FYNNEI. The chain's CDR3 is CASRDTAYGYTF. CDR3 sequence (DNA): TGTGCCAGCAGAGATACAGCTTATGGCTACACCTTC.

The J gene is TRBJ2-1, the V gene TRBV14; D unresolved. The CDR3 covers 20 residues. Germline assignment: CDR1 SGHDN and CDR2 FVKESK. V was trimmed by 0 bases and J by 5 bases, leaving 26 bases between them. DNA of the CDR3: TGTGCCAGCAGCCAAGAGGATGTTACCGCGTGGAGCCCGTTCCACAATGAGCAGTTCTTC. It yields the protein CASSQEDVTAWSPFHNEQFF.

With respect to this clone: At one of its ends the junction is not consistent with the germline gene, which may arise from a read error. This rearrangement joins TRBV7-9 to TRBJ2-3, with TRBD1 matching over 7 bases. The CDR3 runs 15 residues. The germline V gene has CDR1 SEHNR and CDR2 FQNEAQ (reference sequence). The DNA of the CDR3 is TGTGCCAGCAGTTTAGGGGGCGTTAGAACAGATACGCAGTATTTT. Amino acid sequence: CASSLGGVRTDTQYF.

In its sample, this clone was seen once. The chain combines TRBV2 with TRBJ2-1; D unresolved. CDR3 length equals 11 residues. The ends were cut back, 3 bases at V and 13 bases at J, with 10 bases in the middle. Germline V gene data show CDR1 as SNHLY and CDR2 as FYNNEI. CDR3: CASSDQITQFF. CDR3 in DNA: TGTGCCAGCAGTGATCAAATTACTCAGTTCTTC.

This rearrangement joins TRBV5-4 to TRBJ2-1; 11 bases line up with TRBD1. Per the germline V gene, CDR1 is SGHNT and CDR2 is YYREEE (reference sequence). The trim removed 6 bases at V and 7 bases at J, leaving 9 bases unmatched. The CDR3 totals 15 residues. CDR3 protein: CASMAWTGGPNEQFF. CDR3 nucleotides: TGTGCCAGCATGGCCTGGACAGGGGGCCCGAATGAGCAGTTCTTC. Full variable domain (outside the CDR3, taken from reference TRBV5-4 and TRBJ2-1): ETGVTQSPTHLIKTRGQQVTLRCSSQSGHNTVSWYQQALGQGPQFIFQYYREEENGRGNFPPRFSGLQFPNYSSELNVNALELDDSALYLCASMAWTGGPNEQFFGPGTRLTVL.

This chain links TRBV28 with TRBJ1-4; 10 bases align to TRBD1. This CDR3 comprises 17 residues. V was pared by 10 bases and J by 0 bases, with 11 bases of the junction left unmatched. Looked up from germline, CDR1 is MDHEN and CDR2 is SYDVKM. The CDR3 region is CATRPGTGEATNEKLFF. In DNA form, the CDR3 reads TGTGCCACCAGACCCGGGACAGGGGAAGCAACTAATGAAAAACTGTTTTTT.

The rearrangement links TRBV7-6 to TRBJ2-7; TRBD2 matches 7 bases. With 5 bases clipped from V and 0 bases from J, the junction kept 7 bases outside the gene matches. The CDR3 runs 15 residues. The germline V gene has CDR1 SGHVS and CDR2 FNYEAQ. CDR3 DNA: TGTGCCAGCAGCCTCCTAGCGGTTAGCTCCTACGAGCAGTACTTC. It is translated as CASSLLAVSSYEQYF.

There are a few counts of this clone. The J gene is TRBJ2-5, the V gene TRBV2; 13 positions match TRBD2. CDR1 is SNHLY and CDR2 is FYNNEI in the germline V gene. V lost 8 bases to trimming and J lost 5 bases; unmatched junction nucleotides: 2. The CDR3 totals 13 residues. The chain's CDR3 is CASRLAGGETQYF. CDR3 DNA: TGTGCCAGCCGACTAGCGGGGGGTGAGACCCAGTACTTC. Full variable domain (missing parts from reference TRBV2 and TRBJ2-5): EPEVTQTPSHQVTQMGQEVILRCVPISNHLYFYWYRQILGQKVEFLVSFYNNEISEKSEIFDDQFSVERPDGSNFTLKIRSTKLEDSAMYFCASRLAGGETQYFGPGTRLLVL.

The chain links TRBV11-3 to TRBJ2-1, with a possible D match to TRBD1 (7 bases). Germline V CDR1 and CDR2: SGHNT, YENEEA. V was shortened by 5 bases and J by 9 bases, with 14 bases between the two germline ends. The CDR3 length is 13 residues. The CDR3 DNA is TGTGCCAGCAGCGGTCAGGGGGGTCCTGAGCAGTTCTTC. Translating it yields CASSGQGGPEQFF.

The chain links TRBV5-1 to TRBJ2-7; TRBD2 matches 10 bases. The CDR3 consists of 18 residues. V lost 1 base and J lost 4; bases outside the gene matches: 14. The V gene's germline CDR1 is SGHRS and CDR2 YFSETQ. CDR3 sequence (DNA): TGCGCCAGCAGCTTGACTAGCGGGAAACCTGTTAGAATTTACGAGCAGTACTTC. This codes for CASSLTSGKPVRIYEQYF. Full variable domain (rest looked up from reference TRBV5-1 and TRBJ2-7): KAGVTQTPRYLIKTRGQQVTLSCSPISGHRSVSWYQQTPGQGLQFLFEYFSETQRNKGNFPGRFSGRQFSNSRSEMNVSTLELGDSALYLCASSLTSGKPVRIYEQYFGPGTRLTVT.

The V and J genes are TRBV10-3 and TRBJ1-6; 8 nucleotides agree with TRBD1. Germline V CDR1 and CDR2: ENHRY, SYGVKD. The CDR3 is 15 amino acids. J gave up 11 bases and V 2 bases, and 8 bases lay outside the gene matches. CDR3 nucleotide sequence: TGTGCCATCAGTGAGGACGGACAGGGCGTTGCACCCCTCCACTTT. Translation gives CAISEDGQGVAPLHF.

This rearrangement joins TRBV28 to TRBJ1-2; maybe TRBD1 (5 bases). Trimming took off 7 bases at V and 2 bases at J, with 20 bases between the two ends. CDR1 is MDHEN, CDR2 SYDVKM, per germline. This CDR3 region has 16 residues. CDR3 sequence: CASKVGGGTPNYGYTF. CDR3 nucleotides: TGTGCCAGCAAAGTCGGGGGTGGGACTCCAAACTATGGCTACACCTTC.

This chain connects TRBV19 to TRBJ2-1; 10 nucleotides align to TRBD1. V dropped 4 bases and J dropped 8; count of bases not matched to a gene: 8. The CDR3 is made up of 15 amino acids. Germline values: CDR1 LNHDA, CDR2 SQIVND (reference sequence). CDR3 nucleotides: TGTGCCAGTAGTACCGGGACAGGGGTCCCCTATGAGCAGTTCTTC. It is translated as CASSTGTGVPYEQFF. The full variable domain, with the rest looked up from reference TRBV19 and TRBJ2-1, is DGGITQSPKYLFRKEGQNVTLSCEQNLNHDAMYWYRQDPGQGLRLIYYSQIVNDFQKGDIAEGYSVSREKKESFPLTVTSAQKNPTAFYLCASSTGTGVPYEQFFGPGTRLTVL.

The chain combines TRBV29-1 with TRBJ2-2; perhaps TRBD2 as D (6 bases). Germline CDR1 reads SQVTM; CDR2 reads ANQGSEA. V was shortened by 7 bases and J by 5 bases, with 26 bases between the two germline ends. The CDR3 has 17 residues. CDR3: CSAKAQGGTGVTGELFF. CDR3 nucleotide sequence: TGCAGCGCCAAGGCGCAGGGTGGGACGGGGGTGACCGGGGAGCTGTTTTTT.

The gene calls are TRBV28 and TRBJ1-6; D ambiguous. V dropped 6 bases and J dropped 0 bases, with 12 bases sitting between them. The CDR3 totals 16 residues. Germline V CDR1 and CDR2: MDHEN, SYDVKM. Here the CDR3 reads CASRPPGSSYNSPLHF. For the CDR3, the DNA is TGTGCCAGCAGACCCCCGGGGAGCTCCTATAATTCACCCCTCCACTTT.

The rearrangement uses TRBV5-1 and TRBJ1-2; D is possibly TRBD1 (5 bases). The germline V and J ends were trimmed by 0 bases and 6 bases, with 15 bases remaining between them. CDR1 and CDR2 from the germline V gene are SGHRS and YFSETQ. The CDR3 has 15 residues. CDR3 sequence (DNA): TGCGCCAGCAGCTTGGAGGGGACTGTGGGCCATGGCTACACCTTC. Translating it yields CASSLEGTVGHGYTF.

This CDR3 reads CASSLEGQGPYEQYF. The CDR3 DNA reads as TGTGCCAGCAGCTTAGAGGGTCAGGGCCCCTACGAGCAGTACTTC. J is TRBJ2-7 and V is TRBV7-2, with D perhaps TRBD1 (5 bases). CDR1 is SGHTA and CDR2 is FQGNSA in the germline V gene. CDR3 length equals 15 residues. Trimming took 1 base from V and 2 from J, leaving 12 bases between them.